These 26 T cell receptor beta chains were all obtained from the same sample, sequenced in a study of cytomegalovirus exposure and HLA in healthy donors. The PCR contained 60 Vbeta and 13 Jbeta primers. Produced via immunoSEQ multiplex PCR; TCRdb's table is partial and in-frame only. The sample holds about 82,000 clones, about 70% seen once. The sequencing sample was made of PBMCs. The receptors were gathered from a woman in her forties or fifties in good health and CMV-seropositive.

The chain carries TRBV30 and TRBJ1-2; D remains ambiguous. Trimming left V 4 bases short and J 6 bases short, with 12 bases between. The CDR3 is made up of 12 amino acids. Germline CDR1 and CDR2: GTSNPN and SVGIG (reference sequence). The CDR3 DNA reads TGTGCCTGGACCGCGGGATTTGATGGCTACACCTTC. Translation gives CAWTAGFDGYTF.

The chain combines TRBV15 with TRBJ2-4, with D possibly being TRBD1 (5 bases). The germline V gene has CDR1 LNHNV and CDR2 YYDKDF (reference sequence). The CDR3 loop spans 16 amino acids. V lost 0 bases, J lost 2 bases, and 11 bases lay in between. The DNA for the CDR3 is TGTGCCACCAGCAGAGAGAGGACACGAACCAAAAACATTCAGTACTTC. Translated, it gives CATSRERTRTKNIQYF. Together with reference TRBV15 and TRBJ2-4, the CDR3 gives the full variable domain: DAMVIQNPRYQVTQFGKPVTLSCSQTLNHNVMYWYQQKSSQAPKLLFHYYDKDFNNEADTPDNFQSRRPNTSFCFLDIRSPGLGDTAMYLCATSRERTRTKNIQYFGAGTRLSVL.

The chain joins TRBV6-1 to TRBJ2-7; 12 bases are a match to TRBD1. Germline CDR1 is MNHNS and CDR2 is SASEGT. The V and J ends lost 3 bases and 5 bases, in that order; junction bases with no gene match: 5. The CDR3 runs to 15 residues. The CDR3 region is CASSETGTGGHEQYF. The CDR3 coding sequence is TGTGCCAGCAGTGAGACCGGGACAGGGGGCCACGAGCAGTACTTC.

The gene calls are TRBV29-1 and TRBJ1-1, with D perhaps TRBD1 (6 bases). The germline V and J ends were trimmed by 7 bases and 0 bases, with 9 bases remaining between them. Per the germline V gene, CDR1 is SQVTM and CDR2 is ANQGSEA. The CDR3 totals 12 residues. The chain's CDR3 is CSAGQLNTEAFF. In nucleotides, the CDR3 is TGCAGCGCTGGACAGCTGAACACTGAAGCTTTCTTT.

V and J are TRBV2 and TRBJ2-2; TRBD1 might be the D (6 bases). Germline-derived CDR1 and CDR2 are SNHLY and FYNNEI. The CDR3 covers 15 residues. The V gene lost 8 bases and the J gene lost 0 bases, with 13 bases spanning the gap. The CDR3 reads CASGLGGANTGELFF. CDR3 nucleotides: TGTGCCAGCGGTTTAGGGGGAGCGAACACCGGGGAGCTGTTTTTT. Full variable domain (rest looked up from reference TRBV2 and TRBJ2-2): EPEVTQTPSHQVTQMGQEVILRCVPISNHLYFYWYRQILGQKVEFLVSFYNNEISEKSEIFDDQFSVERPDGSNFTLKIRSTKLEDSAMYFCASGLGGANTGELFFGEGSRLTVL.

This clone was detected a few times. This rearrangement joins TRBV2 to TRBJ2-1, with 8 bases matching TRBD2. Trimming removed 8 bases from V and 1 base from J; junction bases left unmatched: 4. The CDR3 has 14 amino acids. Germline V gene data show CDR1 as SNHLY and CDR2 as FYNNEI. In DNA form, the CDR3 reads TGTGCCAGCTTGCGGGAGGAATCCTACAATGAGCAGTTCTTC. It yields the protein CASLREESYNEQFF.

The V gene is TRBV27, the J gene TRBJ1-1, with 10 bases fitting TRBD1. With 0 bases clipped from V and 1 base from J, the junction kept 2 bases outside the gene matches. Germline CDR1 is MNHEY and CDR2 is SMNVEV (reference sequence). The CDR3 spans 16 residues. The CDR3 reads CASSLSDRGTNTEAFF. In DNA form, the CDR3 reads TGTGCCAGCAGTTTATCGGACAGGGGGACGAACACTGAAGCTTTCTTT.

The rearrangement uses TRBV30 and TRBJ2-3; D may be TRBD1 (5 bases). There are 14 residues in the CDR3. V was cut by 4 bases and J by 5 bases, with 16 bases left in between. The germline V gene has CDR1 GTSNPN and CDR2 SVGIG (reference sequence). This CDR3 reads CAWKWGQLVDTQYF. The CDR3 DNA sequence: TGTGCCTGGAAATGGGGCCAGTTGGTAGATACGCAGTATTTT. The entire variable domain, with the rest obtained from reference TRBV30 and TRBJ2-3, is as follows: SQTIHQWPATLVQPVGSPLSLECTVEGTSNPNLYWYRQAAGRGLQLLFYSVGIGQISSEVPQNLSASRPQDRQFILSSKKLLLSDSGFYLCAWKWGQLVDTQYFGPGTRLTVL.

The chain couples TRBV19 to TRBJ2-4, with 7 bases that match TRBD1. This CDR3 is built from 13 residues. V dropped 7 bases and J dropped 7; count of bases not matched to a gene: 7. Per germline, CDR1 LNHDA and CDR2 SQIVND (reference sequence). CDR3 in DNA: TGTGCCAGTATGGGGGACAGTTGGAACATTCAGTACTTC. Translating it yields CASMGDSWNIQYF. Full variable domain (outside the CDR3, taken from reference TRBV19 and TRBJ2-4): DGGITQSPKYLFRKEGQNVTLSCEQNLNHDAMYWYRQDPGQGLRLIYYSQIVNDFQKGDIAEGYSVSREKKESFPLTVTSAQKNPTAFYLCASMGDSWNIQYFGAGTRLSVL.

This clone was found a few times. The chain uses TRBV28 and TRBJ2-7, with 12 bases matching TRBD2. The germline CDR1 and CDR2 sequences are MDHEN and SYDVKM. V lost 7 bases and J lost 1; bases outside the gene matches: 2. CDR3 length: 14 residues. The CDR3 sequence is CASKLAGGSYEQYF. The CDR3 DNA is TGTGCCAGCAAGCTAGCGGGAGGGTCCTACGAGCAGTACTTC. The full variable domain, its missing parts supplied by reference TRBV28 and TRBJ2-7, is DVKVTQSSRYLVKRTGEKVFLECVQDMDHENMFWYRQDPGLGLRLIYFSYDVKMKEKGDIPEGYSVSREKKERFSLILESASTNQTSMYLCASKLAGGSYEQYFGPGTRLTVT.

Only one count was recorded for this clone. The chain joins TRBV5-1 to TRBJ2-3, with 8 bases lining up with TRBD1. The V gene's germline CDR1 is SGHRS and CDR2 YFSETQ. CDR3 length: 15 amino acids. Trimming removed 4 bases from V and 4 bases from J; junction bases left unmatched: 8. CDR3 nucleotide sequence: TGCGCCAGCAGCACGGGGGACAGGCCCTCAGATACGCAGTATTTT. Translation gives CASSTGDRPSDTQYF.

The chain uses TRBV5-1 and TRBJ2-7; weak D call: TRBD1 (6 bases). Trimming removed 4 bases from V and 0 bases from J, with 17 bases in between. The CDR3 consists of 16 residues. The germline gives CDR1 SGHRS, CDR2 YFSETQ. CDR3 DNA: TGCGCCAGCAGCACTGGACAGTCGACCAGCTCCTACGAGCAGTACTTC. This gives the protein CASSTGQSTSSYEQYF. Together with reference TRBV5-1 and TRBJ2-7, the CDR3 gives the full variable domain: KAGVTQTPRYLIKTRGQQVTLSCSPISGHRSVSWYQQTPGQGLQFLFEYFSETQRNKGNFPGRFSGRQFSNSRSEMNVSTLELGDSALYLCASSTGQSTSSYEQYFGPGTRLTVT.

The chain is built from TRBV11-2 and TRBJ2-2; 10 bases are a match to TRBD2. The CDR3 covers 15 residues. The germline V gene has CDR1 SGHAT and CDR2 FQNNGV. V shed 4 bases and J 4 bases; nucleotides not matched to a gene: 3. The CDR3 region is CASSWGLAPTGELFF. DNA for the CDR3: TGTGCCAGCAGCTGGGGACTAGCGCCCACCGGGGAGCTGTTTTTT.

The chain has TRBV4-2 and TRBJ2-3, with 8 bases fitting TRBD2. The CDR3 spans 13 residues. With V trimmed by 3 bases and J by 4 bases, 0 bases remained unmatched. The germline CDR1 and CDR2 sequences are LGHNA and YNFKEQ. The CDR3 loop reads CASSQGLADTQYF. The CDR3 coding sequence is TGTGCCAGCAGCCAGGGACTAGCAGATACGCAGTATTTT.

CDR3 in amino acids: CASSLGTGGIQPQHF. The CDR3 nucleotides are TGTGCCAGCAGCTTGGGGACAGGGGGGATTCAGCCCCAGCATTTT. This chain joins TRBV5-6 and TRBJ1-5; 10 bases agree with TRBD1. Germline V CDR1 and CDR2: SGHDT, YYEEEE. The CDR3 runs to 15 residues. The V and J ends lost 0 bases and 6 bases, in that order; junction bases with no gene match: 3.

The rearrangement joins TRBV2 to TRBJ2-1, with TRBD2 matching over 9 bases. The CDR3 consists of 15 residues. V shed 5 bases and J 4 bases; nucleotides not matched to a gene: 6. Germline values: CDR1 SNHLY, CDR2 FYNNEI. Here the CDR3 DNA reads TGTGCCAGCAGTCCCCTAGCGGGGTCATACAATGAGCAGTTCTTC. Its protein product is CASSPLAGSYNEQFF.

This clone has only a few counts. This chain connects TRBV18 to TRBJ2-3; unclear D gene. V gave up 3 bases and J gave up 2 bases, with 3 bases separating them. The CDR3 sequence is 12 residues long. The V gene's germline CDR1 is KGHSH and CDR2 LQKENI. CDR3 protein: CASSPYTDTQYF. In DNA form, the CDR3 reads TGTGCCAGCTCACCGTACACAGATACGCAGTATTTT.

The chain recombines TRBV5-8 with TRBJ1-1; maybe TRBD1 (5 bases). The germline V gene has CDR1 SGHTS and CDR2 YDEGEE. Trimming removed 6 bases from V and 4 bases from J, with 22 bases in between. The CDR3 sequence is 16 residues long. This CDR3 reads CASNPSWQGKSTEAFF. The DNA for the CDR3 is TGTGCCAGCAACCCCTCGTGGCAGGGAAAGTCCACTGAAGCTTTCTTT. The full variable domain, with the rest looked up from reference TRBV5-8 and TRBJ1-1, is EAGVTQSPTHLIKTRGQQATLRCSPISGHTSVYWYQQALGLGLQFLLWYDEGEERNRGNFPPRFSGRQFPNYSSELNVNALELEDSALYLCASNPSWQGKSTEAFFGQGTRLTVV.

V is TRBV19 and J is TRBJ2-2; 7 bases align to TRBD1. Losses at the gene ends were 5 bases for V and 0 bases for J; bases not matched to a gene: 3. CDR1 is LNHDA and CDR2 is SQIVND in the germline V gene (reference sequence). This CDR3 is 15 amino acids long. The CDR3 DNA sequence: TGTGCCAGTAGTCTGCAGGGGGCGAACACCGGGGAGCTGTTTTTT. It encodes CASSLQGANTGELFF.

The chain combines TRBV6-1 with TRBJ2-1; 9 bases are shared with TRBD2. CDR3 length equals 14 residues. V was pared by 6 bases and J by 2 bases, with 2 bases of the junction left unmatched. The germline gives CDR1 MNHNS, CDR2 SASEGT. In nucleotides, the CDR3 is TGTGCCAGCAGGACTAGCGGAGCCTACAATGAGCAGTTCTTC. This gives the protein CASRTSGAYNEQFF.

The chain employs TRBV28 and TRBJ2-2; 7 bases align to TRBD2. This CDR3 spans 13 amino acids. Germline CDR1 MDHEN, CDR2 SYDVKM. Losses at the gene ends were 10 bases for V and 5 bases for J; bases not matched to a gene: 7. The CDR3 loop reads CAIGLGRTGELFF. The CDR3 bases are TGTGCCATCGGACTAGGCCGGACCGGGGAGCTGTTTTTT.

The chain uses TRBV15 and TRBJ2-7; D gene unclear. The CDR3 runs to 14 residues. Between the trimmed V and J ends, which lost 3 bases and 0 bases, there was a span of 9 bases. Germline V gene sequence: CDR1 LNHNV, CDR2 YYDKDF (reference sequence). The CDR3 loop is CATSSSVRSYEQYF. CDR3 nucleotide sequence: TGTGCCACCAGCAGTTCGGTTCGCTCCTACGAGCAGTACTTC.

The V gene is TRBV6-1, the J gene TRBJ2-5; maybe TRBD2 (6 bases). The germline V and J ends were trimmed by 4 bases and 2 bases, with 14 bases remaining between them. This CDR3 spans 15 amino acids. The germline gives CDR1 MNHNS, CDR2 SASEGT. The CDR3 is CASSGRGIGQETQYF. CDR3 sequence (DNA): TGTGCCAGCAGTGGACGGGGGATCGGGCAAGAGACCCAGTACTTC.

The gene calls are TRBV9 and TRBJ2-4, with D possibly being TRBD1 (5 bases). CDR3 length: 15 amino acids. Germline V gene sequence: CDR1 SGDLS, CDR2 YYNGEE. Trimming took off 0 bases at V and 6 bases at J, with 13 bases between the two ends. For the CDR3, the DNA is TGTGCCAGCAGCGTAGATTCAGGGTATCGAAACATTCAGTACTTC. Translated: CASSVDSGYRNIQYF.

CDR3 residues: CASSIWTEGYTF. CDR3 in DNA: TGTGCCAGTAGTATTTGGACAGAAGGCTACACCTTC. The V gene is TRBV19, the J gene TRBJ1-2; D is possibly TRBD1 (6 bases). Germline V gene lookup returns CDR1 LNHDA and CDR2 SQIVND (reference sequence). V lost 3 bases and J lost 8, with 10 bases in between. The CDR3 contains 12 residues.

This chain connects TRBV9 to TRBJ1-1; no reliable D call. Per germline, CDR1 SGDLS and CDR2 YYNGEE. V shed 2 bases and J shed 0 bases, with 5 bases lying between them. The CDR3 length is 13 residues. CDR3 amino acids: CASSVRVNTEAFF. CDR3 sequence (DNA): TGTGCCAGCAGCGTTAGAGTGAACACTGAAGCTTTCTTT.